These 4 T cell receptor beta chains were all obtained from the same sample, sequenced in a study of blood T cell repertoires in COVID-19. Profiled with immunoSEQ multiplex PCR; TCRdb holds only in-frame clones, not every one. The sample yields about 100,000 clones, about 89% seen once. Input material: peripheral blood. The receptor set was obtained from a man aged 45-65 years with active COVID-19.

The chain uses TRBV30 and TRBJ2-2, with 7 bases that match TRBD2. The germline V gene encodes CDR1 GTSNPN and CDR2 SVGIG (reference sequence). After removal of 3 bases from V and 1 base from J, the junction contained 2 bases not matched to a gene. This CDR3 is 14 amino acids long. In DNA form, the CDR3 reads TGTGCCTGGAGGAAGCGGGAGAACACCGGGGAGCTGTTTTTT. This gives the protein CAWRKRENTGELFF.

The chain links TRBV5-8 to TRBJ2-5; 8 positions agree with TRBD2. With V trimmed by 4 bases and J by 4 bases, 3 bases remained unmatched. Germline assignment: CDR1 SGHTS and CDR2 YDEGEE. The CDR3 is 13 residues long. CDR3 coding DNA: TGTGCCAGCAGCAACCGGGGGGGAGAGACCCAGTACTTC. Translated: CASSNRGGETQYF.

This clone was seen a single time. The chain links TRBV28 to TRBJ1-1, with 8 bases fitting TRBD1. From germline, CDR1 is MDHEN and CDR2 SYDVKM. The CDR3 consists of 14 residues. V lost 2 bases and J lost 4; bases outside the gene matches: 3. The DNA for the CDR3 is TGTGCCAGCAGTTTACGCACAGGGGGCACTGAAGCTTTCTTT. Its translation is CASSLRTGGTEAFF.

The chain recombines TRBV7-2 with TRBJ1-5; D not certain. The V gene's germline CDR1 is SGHTA and CDR2 FQGNSA. The CDR3 has 15 amino acids. V lost 6 bases and J lost 1, with 13 bases in between. This CDR3 reads CASRFDSTSNQPQHF. CDR3 DNA: TGTGCCAGCAGATTCGACTCCACCAGCAATCAGCCCCAGCATTTT.